This entry is about one TCR beta chain. Its antigen is unknown. The data were obtained in a study of PD-L1 blockade in urothelial cancer. Study-level background: Of roughly 30 patients, almost 26 were males with bladder-origin urothelial cancer. A median of approximately 150,000 T cells was found in the blood samples.

General study findings and limits: Below-median TCR clonality that was measured in pretreatment blood predicted better survival.

The authors spiked synthetic TCR analog templates into each PCR. Assay: immunoSEQ multiplex PCR; the TCRdb copy retains only in-frame clones and omits some. The sample holds roughly 56,000 clones, about 80% seen once. V dropped 8 bases and J dropped 5 bases, with 9 bases sitting between them. The CDR3 is 11 residues long. Germline values: CDR1 MDHEN, CDR2 SYDVKM. The chain couples TRBV28 to TRBJ2-5; D gene ambiguous. This receptor was obtained from a man aged 65 to 79 with urothelial cancer. Sequencing used PBMCs, obtained around atezolizumab (anti-PD-L1) treatment. This CDR3 reads CASFQRETQYF. In nucleotides, the CDR3 is TGTGCCAGCTTCCAGAGGGAGACCCAGTACTTC.